A single sample gave rise to the 29 T cell receptor beta chains below, sequenced in a study of shared clonotypes between healthy human individuals. Only in-frame clones appear in the TCRdb table, and some are missing; sequencing was by immunoSEQ multiplex PCR. The top ten hold approximately 0.13% of the sample, which has 2 million to 2.5 million clones, around 95% seen once. The sample was naive CD4+ T cells sorted from blood. Sample subset: CD45RA+ positively selected. The source is a man between 18 and 29 years old in good health.

This chain links TRBV11-1 with TRBJ2-7, with no clear D. There are 13 residues in the CDR3. Trimming removed 1 base at V and 3 bases at J, with 7 bases between. Germline V gene lookup returns CDR1 SGHAT and CDR2 FQDESV (reference sequence). The DNA of the CDR3 is TGTGCCAGCAGCTTAGAAGAAGGCTACGAGCAGTACTTC. Translation: CASSLEEGYEQYF.

The CDR3 loop is CASSLAGRGSDEQYF. The CDR3 coding sequence is TGCGCCAGCAGCTTGGCCGGCAGGGGGTCTGACGAGCAGTACTTC. The V gene is TRBV5-1, the J gene TRBJ2-7; 7 bases are a match to TRBD1. CDR1 and CDR2 (germline): SGHRS, YFSETQ. The CDR3 has 15 residues. The ends lost 0 bases at V and 5 bases at J; junction bases unmatched: 8. Looking up the rest from reference TRBV5-1 and TRBJ2-7 gives the full variable domain: KAGVTQTPRYLIKTRGQQVTLSCSPISGHRSVSWYQQTPGQGLQFLFEYFSETQRNKGNFPGRFSGRQFSNSRSEMNVSTLELGDSALYLCASSLAGRGSDEQYFGPGTRLTVT.

This chain joins TRBV4-1 and TRBJ2-3; 7 positions agree with TRBD2. The junction had 7 bases not matched to a gene; V was cut back by 7 bases and J by 0 bases. This CDR3 is built from 15 residues. Germline V lookup: CDR1 MGHRA, CDR2 YSYEKL. The CDR3 coding sequence is TGCGCCAGCAAGCCCCTCGGGGGGAGCACAGATACGCAGTATTTT. It translates to CASKPLGGSTDTQYF.

The chain is built from TRBV27 and TRBJ2-1; no clear D. V lost 0 bases to trimming and J lost 3 bases, with 6 bases between them. CDR1 and CDR2 (germline): MNHEY, SMNVEV (reference sequence). The CDR3 is made up of 14 amino acids. CDR3 in amino acids: CASSLSRFYNEQFF. CDR3 nucleotides: TGTGCCAGCAGTTTATCGCGGTTCTACAATGAGCAGTTCTTC.

The chain has TRBV30 and TRBJ2-1; 13 nucleotides align to TRBD2. J gave up 8 bases and V 0 bases, and 4 bases lay outside the gene matches. CDR1 GTSNPN and CDR2 SVGIG come from the germline V gene (reference sequence). The CDR3 is 15 amino acids. The CDR3 loop is CAWSVGLAGADEQFF. For the CDR3, the DNA is TGTGCCTGGAGTGTAGGACTAGCGGGAGCCGATGAGCAGTTCTTC.

This clone was observed once. One junction end disagrees with the germline gene, perhaps due to a read error. V is TRBV7-7 and J is TRBJ2-5; 8 bases match TRBD1. CDR1 is SSHAT and CDR2 is FNYEAQ in the germline V gene (reference sequence). CDR3 length: 15 residues. CDR3 DNA sequence: TGTGCTAGCACCCTAGGGACAGGTAGACAAGAGACCCAGTACTTC. Amino acids: CASTLGTGRQETQYF.

This chain links TRBV28 with TRBJ1-1; TRBD1 is a possible D gene (5 bases). CDR1 MDHEN and CDR2 SYDVKM come from the germline V gene. Trimming removed 1 base at V and 10 bases at J, with 13 bases between. The CDR3 runs 13 residues. The CDR3 is CASSLYGGARAFF. The CDR3 DNA reads as TGTGCCAGCAGTTTATATGGAGGGGCGCGAGCTTTCTTT.

The rearrangement joins TRBV11-2 to TRBJ2-1; TRBD2 matches at 11 bases. The V and J ends lost 5 bases and 2 bases, in that order; junction bases with no gene match: 2. The germline gives CDR1 SGHAT, CDR2 FQNNGV. The CDR3 covers 15 residues. CDR3 amino acids: CASSQTSGTYNEQFF. The CDR3, as DNA: TGTGCCAGCAGCCAGACTAGCGGGACCTACAATGAGCAGTTCTTC.

The table lists this clone with a count of one. Distinct nucleotide sequences in the sample also encode this CDR3. In nucleotides, the CDR3 is TGTGCCAGCAGTGAAGTCGGGAGAGGCTACACCTTC. Protein: CASSEVGRGYTF. The chain is built from TRBV6-1 and TRBJ1-2; no clear D. CDR1 and CDR2 from the germline V gene are MNHNS and SASEGT. This CDR3 region has 12 residues. V lost 1 base and J 8 bases, leaving 8 bases between the germline ends.

The chain uses TRBV10-3 and TRBJ1-2, with D uncertain. V lost 1 base and J 1 base, leaving 7 bases between the germline ends. The germline V gene has CDR1 ENHRY and CDR2 SYGVKD. The length of the CDR3 is 14 residues. CDR3 sequence reads: CAISEWPSNYGYTF. The CDR3 nucleotides are TGTGCCATCAGTGAGTGGCCGAGTAACTATGGCTACACCTTC.

The chain uses TRBV5-1 and TRBJ1-2, with a possible D match to TRBD1 (5 bases). CDR1 and CDR2 from the germline V gene are SGHRS and YFSETQ. The CDR3 covers 15 residues. Deletions cut 1 base from V and 4 bases from J, with 14 bases between. CDR3 nucleotide sequence: TGCGCCAGCAGCTTGCGGGGGGAACCTGTCTATGGCTACACCTTC. Translating gives CASSLRGEPVYGYTF.

This sequence joins TRBV19 and TRBJ2-7; 7 bases fit TRBD1. Trimming removed 5 bases from V and 4 bases from J; junction bases left unmatched: 8. There are 14 residues in the CDR3. Germline V gives CDR1 LNHDA, CDR2 SQIVND (reference sequence). The CDR3 nucleotides read TGTGCCAGTAGTCCCCGGGACAGACCGTACGAGCAGTACTTC. This codes for CASSPRDRPYEQYF.

The chain carries TRBV5-8 and TRBJ1-3; D unclear. CDR1 and CDR2 from the germline V gene are SGHTS and YDEGEE. The CDR3 extends over 15 amino acids. Trimming cost V 2 bases and J 2 bases, with 11 bases left between them. The CDR3 region has the DNA TGTGCCAGCAGCTTCGGGTACGGCACTGGAAACACCATATATTTT. Encoded protein: CASSFGYGTGNTIYF.

The J gene is TRBJ2-7, the V gene TRBV5-1, with 11 bases lining up with TRBD2. CDR1 and CDR2 from the germline V gene are SGHRS and YFSETQ. V was pared by 0 bases and J by 4 bases, with 9 bases of the junction left unmatched. The CDR3 has 17 amino acids. The CDR3 nucleotides read TGCGCCAGCAGCTTGGGACTTAGCGGGAGGGCCGAGTACGAGCAGTACTTC. Translating gives CASSLGLSGRAEYEQYF.

This sequence joins TRBV6-5 and TRBJ1-4; D is possibly TRBD1 (5 bases). The germline V gene encodes CDR1 MNHEY and CDR2 SVGAGI. Trimming stripped 8 bases from V and 7 bases from J, with 17 bases between. This CDR3 is 14 amino acids long. CDR3 protein: CASSGGTSPEKLFF. The CDR3 bases are TGTGCCAGCTCGGGAGGGACGAGTCCTGAAAAACTGTTTTTT.

This clone was found once. The chain combines TRBV6-4 with TRBJ1-3; D remains unclear. Germline CDR1 reads MRHNA; CDR2 reads SNTAGT. CDR3 length equals 14 residues. Trimming removed 5 bases at V and 0 bases at J, with 8 bases between. The CDR3 here is CASSIEYSGNTIYF. CDR3 nucleotide sequence: TGTGCCAGCAGTATAGAATACTCTGGAAACACCATATATTTT.

In its sample, this clone was seen once. The CDR3 DNA is TGTGCCAGCAGGCAGGAGACAGGGTACGACGAGCAGTACTTC. Translated: CASRQETGYDEQYF. The J gene is TRBJ2-7, the V gene TRBV2; 7 bases agree with TRBD1. In germline, CDR1 is SNHLY, CDR2 FYNNEI. This CDR3 is 14 amino acids long. The V and J ends lost 6 bases and 5 bases, in that order; junction bases with no gene match: 10.

Details on this clone: The same CDR3 can be traced to other DNA sequences in this sample. The chain couples TRBV5-4 to TRBJ2-7, with D unclear. The V and J ends lost 0 bases and 4 bases respectively, with 11 bases between them. Germline V lookup: CDR1 SGHNT, CDR2 YYREEE (reference sequence). This CDR3 region has 14 residues. CDR3 region: CASSLEVGSYEQYF. In DNA form, the CDR3 reads TGTGCCAGCAGCTTGGAGGTGGGCTCGTACGAGCAGTACTTC.

The rearrangement uses TRBV2 and TRBJ1-5, with a weak D call TRBD1 (5 bases). The CDR3 runs to 16 residues. V lost 1 base to trimming and J lost 0 bases, with 10 bases between them. Germline V gives CDR1 SNHLY, CDR2 FYNNEI. As DNA, the CDR3 is TGTGCCAGCAGTGAAGATAGGGGCCTTAGCAATCAGCCCCAGCATTTT. It encodes CASSEDRGLSNQPQHF.

CDR3 protein: CASSQDVGFTGELFF. As DNA, the CDR3 is TGCGCCAGCAGCCAAGATGTGGGGTTCACCGGGGAGCTGTTTTTT. This chain links TRBV4-3 with TRBJ2-2; D gene unclear. Germline CDR1 is LGHNA and CDR2 is YSLEER. This CDR3 is built from 15 residues. Trimming removed 0 bases at V and 4 bases at J, with 9 bases between.

The V and J genes are TRBV4-3 and TRBJ2-7; 9 nucleotides align to TRBD1. The CDR3 consists of 15 residues. The J segment lost 7 bases and the V segment lost 0 bases, leaving 7 bases of the junction unmatched. Looked up from germline, CDR1 is LGHNA and CDR2 is YSLEER. CDR3 nucleotides: TGCGCCAGCAGCCAAGATGCCACAGGGGGCGTAGAGCAGTACTTC. It yields the protein CASSQDATGGVEQYF.

The V and J genes are TRBV7-2 and TRBJ1-2; weak D call: TRBD1 (5 bases). V lost 5 bases and J lost 9, with 13 bases in between. The CDR3 loop spans 12 amino acids. The germline gives CDR1 SGHTA, CDR2 FQGNSA. CDR3 coding DNA: TGTGCCAGCAGCCTGACAGTCGTCAGCTACACCTTC. This gives the protein CASSLTVVSYTF. The whole variable domain, remainder taken from reference TRBV7-2 and TRBJ1-2, is GAGVSQSPSNKVTEKGKDVELRCDPISGHTALYWYRQSLGQGLEFLIYFQGNSAPDKSGLPSDRFSAERTGGSVSTLTIQRTQQEDSAVYLCASSLTVVSYTFGSGTRLTVV.

The chain has TRBV6-5 and TRBJ2-7; 9 bases align to TRBD1. This CDR3 is 15 amino acids long. The trim removed 9 bases at V and 1 base at J, leaving 10 bases unmatched. Per germline, CDR1 MNHEY and CDR2 SVGAGI. In nucleotides, the CDR3 is TGTGCCAGTACTAATTCCGGGACAGGGTCCTACGAGCAGTACTTC. Its protein is CASTNSGTGSYEQYF.

The rearrangement links TRBV19 to TRBJ2-7; D gene uncertain. V lost 6 bases and J 6 bases, leaving 12 bases between the germline ends. Germline CDR1 is LNHDA and CDR2 is SQIVND (reference sequence). The CDR3 runs 12 residues. This CDR3 reads CASSPVPGEQYF. The CDR3 DNA reads as TGTGCCAGTAGCCCGGTTCCGGGCGAGCAGTACTTC.

This clone has only one observation. The rearrangement uses TRBV28 and TRBJ1-2; D is perhaps TRBD1 (5 bases). The germline gives CDR1 MDHEN, CDR2 SYDVKM. The CDR3 loop spans 12 amino acids. Trimming pared 2 bases from V and 6 bases from J, leaving 7 bases between. The CDR3 spells CASSLRQNGYTF. The CDR3 DNA reads as TGTGCCAGCAGTTTACGACAGAATGGCTACACCTTC.

The chain combines TRBV7-9 with TRBJ2-2; D is unclear. Trimming stripped 5 bases from V and 6 bases from J, with 19 bases between. Germline CDR1 is SEHNR and CDR2 is FQNEAQ (reference sequence). The CDR3 spans 16 residues. Written as DNA, the CDR3 is TGTGCCAGCAGCCCAGGCGTAGGGAATGTAGCCGGGGAGCTGTTTTTT. Amino acid sequence: CASSPGVGNVAGELFF.

CDR3 residues: CASSPQRGFYEQYF. DNA of the CDR3: TGTGCCAGCAGCCCGCAACGTGGGTTTTACGAGCAGTACTTC. The chain couples TRBV7-6 to TRBJ2-7; D is unresolved. V lost 5 bases and J lost 4, with 15 bases in between. Germline V gene sequence: CDR1 SGHVS, CDR2 FNYEAQ. This CDR3 is 14 amino acids long.

As DNA, the CDR3 is TGTGCCAGCAGCCTCAAGACAGCCTGGGGGGCGGGCACTGAAGCTTTCTTT. Protein: CASSLKTAWGAGTEAFF. The chain carries TRBV7-2 and TRBJ1-1; TRBD1 might be the D (6 bases). V lost 5 bases to trimming and J lost 4 bases, with 23 bases between them. Germline assignment: CDR1 SGHTA and CDR2 FQGNSA. CDR3 length: 17 amino acids.

The gene calls are TRBV7-2 and TRBJ2-7; 11 bases line up with TRBD2. The ends lost 9 bases at V and 4 bases at J; junction bases unmatched: 8. Germline CDR1 SGHTA, CDR2 FQGNSA. The CDR3 covers 14 residues. CDR3 in DNA: TGTGCCAGTGGGTTAGGGACTAGCGGTTACGAGCAGTACTTC. It yields the protein CASGLGTSGYEQYF.